These 27 T cell receptor beta chains came from one sample sequenced in a study of blood T cell repertoires in COVID-19. Sequencing was performed with immunoSEQ multiplex PCR; in TCRdb, only in-frame clones are kept and a portion is missing. The profile shows 150,000 or so clones, about nine tenths of them singletons. Sequenced input: PBMCs or T cells enriched from blood (not recorded which). These receptor sequences come from a woman aged 40 to 50 who had been exposed to COVID-19.

The chain uses TRBV9 and TRBJ2-1; 10 positions agree with TRBD2. With V trimmed by 3 bases and J by 5 bases, 2 bases remained unmatched. The CDR3 spans 14 residues. Germline V gene data show CDR1 as SGDLS and CDR2 as YYNGEE. CDR3 protein: CASSASGSNNEQFF. CDR3 sequence (DNA): TGTGCCAGCAGCGCTAGCGGGAGTAACAATGAGCAGTTCTTC.

This chain joins TRBV9 and TRBJ2-3, with 8 bases fitting TRBD1. V was clipped by 2 bases and J by 0 bases; unmatched bases: 5. Germline loops: CDR1 SGDLS, CDR2 YYNGEE. The CDR3 covers 16 residues. CDR3 in DNA: TGTGCCAGCAGCGTTCAGGGGGCGGTTAGCACAGATACGCAGTATTTT. Its translation: CASSVQGAVSTDTQYF.

This chain connects TRBV28 to TRBJ2-7, with TRBD2 as a possible D gene (6 bases). Germline V gives CDR1 MDHEN, CDR2 SYDVKM. V shed 6 bases and J shed 3 bases, with 27 bases lying between them. There are 18 residues in the CDR3. The CDR3, as DNA: TGTGCCAGCAGCCTTAGGCGGGGACCTAACCCCGGAGACTACGAGCAGTACTTC. The encoded protein is CASSLRRGPNPGDYEQYF.

J is TRBJ2-2 and V is TRBV9; 11 nucleotides agree with TRBD1. V shed 7 bases, J shed 8 bases, and the junction held 7 bases outside the gene matches. Per germline, CDR1 SGDLS and CDR2 YYNGEE. The CDR3 spans 14 residues. The CDR3 protein is CASSRDRGSGELFF. CDR3 bases: TGTGCCAGCTCCAGGGACAGGGGGTCGGGGGAGCTGTTTTTT.

The chain links TRBV7-2 to TRBJ1-5, with 7 bases that match TRBD1. The CDR3 runs to 13 residues. With V trimmed by 2 bases and J by 9 bases, 4 bases remained unmatched. The germline gives CDR1 SGHTA, CDR2 FQGNSA. CDR3 DNA: TGTGCCAGCAGCTTAACAGGGGATCCGCCCCAGCATTTT. Translation: CASSLTGDPPQHF.

The chain employs TRBV19 and TRBJ1-2, with TRBD1 matching over 9 bases. The CDR3 has 14 amino acids. Germline V gene sequence: CDR1 LNHDA, CDR2 SQIVND (reference sequence). V gave up 4 bases and J gave up 8 bases; unmatched junction bases: 8. This CDR3 is CASSRGQGQGGYTF. DNA for the CDR3: TGTGCCAGTAGTAGAGGACAGGGACAGGGCGGCTACACCTTC.

This clone appeared a few times. The J gene is TRBJ1-6, the V gene TRBV3-1 (or the pseudogene TRBV3-2); weak D call: TRBD1 (6 bases). Trimming cost V 0 bases and J 10 bases, with 13 bases left between them. This CDR3 has 15 amino acids. Germline CDR1 is LGHDT and CDR2 is YNNKEL (reference sequence). CDR3 residues: CASSQDLTGPSPLHF. The DNA of the CDR3 is TGTGCCAGCAGCCAAGATTTGACAGGCCCATCACCCCTCCACTTT.

The CDR3 nucleotides are TGTGCCAGCTCACCCCAGGGGAACACTGAAGCTTTCTTT. Translated: CASSPQGNTEAFF. This chain links TRBV18 with TRBJ1-1, with a possible D match to TRBD1 (5 bases). The V gene's germline CDR1 is KGHSH and CDR2 LQKENI. This CDR3 comprises 13 residues. Trimming shortened V by 3 bases and J by 1 base, and 6 bases separated the two germline ends.

V is TRBV27 and J is TRBJ2-2; D gene uncertain. The V end was cut by 3 bases, the J end by 0 bases, with 5 bases between. Germline CDR1 is MNHEY and CDR2 is SMNVEV (reference sequence). This CDR3 has 14 residues. The CDR3 region is CASSFSANTGELFF. As DNA, the CDR3 is TGTGCCAGCAGTTTCTCGGCGAACACCGGGGAGCTGTTTTTT.

The chain employs TRBV27 and TRBJ1-5; 10 bases agree with TRBD1. This CDR3 is 14 amino acids long. With V trimmed by 5 bases and J by 6 bases, 4 bases remained unmatched. In germline, CDR1 is MNHEY, CDR2 SMNVEV (reference sequence). CDR3 loop: CASSGDRGGQPQHF. CDR3 DNA: TGTGCCAGCAGTGGGGACAGGGGTGGTCAGCCCCAGCATTTT.

The chain recombines TRBV7-9 with TRBJ2-7, with 9 bases matching TRBD1. CDR3 length: 15 residues. The trim removed 5 bases at V and 4 bases at J, leaving 9 bases unmatched. The germline gives CDR1 SEHNR, CDR2 FQNEAQ (reference sequence). CDR3 amino acids: CASSLWTGEGYEQYF. The CDR3 nucleotides read TGTGCCAGCAGCCTTTGGACAGGGGAAGGGTACGAGCAGTACTTC.

J is TRBJ2-5 and V is TRBV7-2; possible D gene TRBD1, 5 bases. The germline V gene encodes CDR1 SGHTA and CDR2 FQGNSA. CDR3 size: 15 residues. V lost 1 base, J lost 2 bases, and 11 bases lay in between. CDR3 protein: CASSLVKGPQETQYF. In DNA form, the CDR3 reads TGTGCCAGCAGCTTAGTTAAGGGGCCGCAAGAGACCCAGTACTTC.

The CDR3 region is CASSDSPSGTQYF. The DNA for the CDR3 is TGTGCCAGCAGTGACTCTCCTAGCGGTACGCAGTATTTT. The chain joins TRBV6-4 to TRBJ2-3, with 7 bases fitting TRBD2. The V segment lost 0 bases and the J segment 8 bases; nucleotides outside the gene matches: 2. Germline CDR1 MRHNA, CDR2 SNTAGT. This CDR3 region has 13 residues.

CDR3 loop: CASSPPGQGDEKLFF. DNA of the CDR3: TGTGCCAGCTCTCCTCCGGGACAGGGTGACGAAAAACTGTTTTTT. The V call is TRBV18, the J call TRBJ1-4, with TRBD1 matching over 9 bases. Germline V gene data show CDR1 as KGHSH and CDR2 as LQKENI. The CDR3 is 15 amino acids. The V and J ends lost 6 bases and 8 bases, in that order; junction bases with no gene match: 10.

J is TRBJ2-3 and V is TRBV5-4; perhaps TRBD2 as D (7 bases). Germline values: CDR1 SGHNT, CDR2 YYREEE (reference sequence). The CDR3 contains 15 residues. Trimming left V 7 bases short and J 6 bases short, with 21 bases between. CDR3 region: CASLRGGGRRDTQYF. Written as DNA, the CDR3 is TGTGCCAGCCTCCGAGGGGGGGGCCGGAGGGATACGCAGTATTTT. Variable domain in full (rest from reference TRBV5-4 and TRBJ2-3): ETGVTQSPTHLIKTRGQQVTLRCSSQSGHNTVSWYQQALGQGPQFIFQYYREEENGRGNFPPRFSGLQFPNYSSELNVNALELDDSALYLCASLRGGGRRDTQYFGPGTRLTVL.

This chain links TRBV6-2 or TRBV6-3 with TRBJ1-5; no clear D. The CDR3 loop spans 13 amino acids. CDR1 is MNHEY, CDR2 SVGEGT, per germline. V was shortened by 6 bases and J by 3 bases, with 9 bases between the two germline ends. CDR3 residues: CASSRSFNQPQHF. The CDR3 DNA sequence: TGTGCCAGCAGCAGGAGTTTCAATCAGCCCCAGCATTTT.

The chain recombines TRBV9 with TRBJ2-1, with D unclear. Trimming shortened V by 4 bases and J by 1 base, and 12 bases separated the two germline ends. Germline V lookup: CDR1 SGDLS, CDR2 YYNGEE. The CDR3 is 15 amino acids. CDR3 in amino acids: CASSRATESYNEQFF. CDR3 coding DNA: TGTGCCAGCAGCCGCGCTACTGAATCCTACAATGAGCAGTTCTTC.

The chain carries TRBV28 and TRBJ1-5; D is possibly TRBD1 (5 bases). The CDR3 consists of 12 residues. Between the trimmed V and J ends, which lost 8 bases and 3 bases, there was a span of 8 bases. CDR1 MDHEN and CDR2 SYDVKM come from the germline V gene. This CDR3 reads CASSGVNQPQHF. In nucleotides, the CDR3 is TGTGCCAGCTCGGGGGTCAATCAGCCCCAGCATTTT.

V and J are TRBV5-1 and TRBJ1-1, with a weak D call TRBD1 (6 bases). CDR3 size: 13 residues. Germline assignment: CDR1 SGHRS and CDR2 YFSETQ. Trimming pared 1 base from V and 6 bases from J, leaving 10 bases between. This CDR3 reads CASSLRTDAEAFF. The CDR3 DNA is TGCGCCAGCAGCTTGAGGACAGACGCTGAAGCTTTCTTT.

The count of this clone is one. The V gene is TRBV3-1 (or the pseudogene TRBV3-2), the J gene TRBJ1-1; D may be TRBD1 (6 bases). The CDR3 is 15 amino acids. Deletions cut 3 bases from V and 0 bases from J, with 11 bases between. Germline CDR1 and CDR2: LGHDT and YNNKEL (reference sequence). CDR3 sequence: CASSQGARMNTEAFF. For the CDR3, the DNA is TGTGCCAGCAGCCAGGGGGCTCGCATGAACACTGAAGCTTTCTTT.

The CDR3 loop reads CASSPGQVYGYTF. The CDR3 nucleotides read TGTGCCAGCAGCCCGGGACAGGTCTATGGCTACACCTTC. The V call is TRBV3-1 (or the pseudogene TRBV3-2), the J call TRBJ1-2; 8 bases align to TRBD1. The CDR3 is 13 amino acids. J lost 4 bases, V lost 4 bases, and 2 bases had no gene match. Germline V gene sequence: CDR1 LGHDT, CDR2 YNNKEL (reference sequence).

V usage is TRBV5-4 and J usage is TRBJ1-5, with D possibly being TRBD1 (5 bases). Germline V gene data show CDR1 as SGHNT and CDR2 as YYREEE (reference sequence). CDR3 size: 14 residues. Trimming took 7 bases from V and 4 from J, leaving 15 bases between them. In DNA form, the CDR3 reads TGTGCCAGCTTTCTAATGGGGGGTAATCAGCCCCAGCATTTT. Its translation: CASFLMGGNQPQHF.

V gene TRBV5-1 combines with J gene TRBJ2-7; possible D gene TRBD2, 7 bases. This CDR3 is 15 amino acids long. Germline lookup yields CDR1 SGHRS and CDR2 YFSETQ. V dropped 4 bases and J dropped 6 bases, with 20 bases sitting between them. CDR3 nucleotide sequence: TGCGCCAGCAGCAAACCCCTCGGGGGGCTTAGCGAGCAGTACTTC. This sequence encodes CASSKPLGGLSEQYF.

V gene TRBV28 combines with J gene TRBJ1-5, with TRBD1 as a possible D gene (5 bases). The CDR3 has 16 residues. Trimming took off 5 bases at V and 0 bases at J, with 14 bases between the two ends. Per germline, CDR1 MDHEN and CDR2 SYDVKM. CDR3 in DNA: TGTGCCAGCAGTCTACGGGACTTTTATAGCAATCAGCCCCAGCATTTT. This translates into CASSLRDFYSNQPQHF. Full variable domain (outside the CDR3, taken from reference TRBV28 and TRBJ1-5): DVKVTQSSRYLVKRTGEKVFLECVQDMDHENMFWYRQDPGLGLRLIYFSYDVKMKEKGDIPEGYSVSREKKERFSLILESASTNQTSMYLCASSLRDFYSNQPQHFGDGTRLSIL.

CDR3 nucleotides: TGTGCCAGCAGTGCACCGGGACAGGGGGTATTTGGCTACACCTTC. Amino acids: CASSAPGQGVFGYTF. The chain combines TRBV28 with TRBJ1-2; the match to TRBD1 covers 11 bases. Per the germline V gene, CDR1 is MDHEN and CDR2 is SYDVKM. This CDR3 region has 15 residues. Trimming at V came to 5 bases and at J to 7 bases, leaving 9 bases not matched to a gene.

V usage is TRBV5-1 and J usage is TRBJ1-5; D is unresolved. This CDR3 has 15 amino acids. Trimming removed 0 bases at V and 3 bases at J, with 10 bases between. Germline V CDR1 and CDR2: SGHRS, YFSETQ. CDR3 protein: CASSLDGADNQPQHF. The CDR3 DNA sequence: TGCGCCAGCAGCTTGGACGGTGCCGACAATCAGCCCCAGCATTTT.

The chain couples TRBV19 to TRBJ1-5; the D gene is possibly TRBD1 (6 bases). The CDR3 contains 15 residues. Trimming stripped 4 bases from V and 3 bases from J, with 13 bases between. Germline V gene sequence: CDR1 LNHDA, CDR2 SQIVND (reference sequence). The chain's CDR3 is CASSTSRTDNQPQHF. In DNA form, the CDR3 reads TGTGCCAGTAGTACCAGCCGGACAGACAATCAGCCCCAGCATTTT.